This TCR beta chain was profiled in a study of shared clonotypes between healthy human individuals. This clone is a singleton in its sample. Data came from immunoSEQ multiplex PCR; TCRdb stores just in-frame clones and leaves some out. The data show 2 million to 2.5 million clones, approximately 94% seen once. Germline CDR1 is MGHRA and CDR2 is YSYEKL. Trimming stripped 0 bases from V and 0 bases from J, with 21 bases between. The CDR3 consists of 20 residues. The sample comprised naive CD4+ T cells sorted from blood. Subset meaning: CD45RA+ positively selected. The chain uses TRBV4-1 and TRBJ1-3, with D perhaps matching TRBD1 (6 bases). The source of this sequence is a man in his late teens or twenties in good health. DNA for the CDR3: TGCGCCAGCAGCCAAGAGGGAGGAATTGACAGGCCCTACTCTGGAAACACCATATATTTT. Translated, it gives CASSQEGGIDRPYSGNTIYF.